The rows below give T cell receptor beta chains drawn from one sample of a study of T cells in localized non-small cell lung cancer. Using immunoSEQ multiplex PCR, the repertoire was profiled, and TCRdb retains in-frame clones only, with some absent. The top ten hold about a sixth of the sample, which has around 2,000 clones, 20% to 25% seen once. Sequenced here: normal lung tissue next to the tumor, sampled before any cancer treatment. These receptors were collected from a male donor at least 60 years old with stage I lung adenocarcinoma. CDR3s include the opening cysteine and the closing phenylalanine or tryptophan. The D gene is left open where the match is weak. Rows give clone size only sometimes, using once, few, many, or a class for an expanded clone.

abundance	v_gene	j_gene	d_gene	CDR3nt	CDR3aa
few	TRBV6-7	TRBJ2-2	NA	TGTGCCAGCAGTTCCGGGGGCACCGGGGAGCTGTTTTTT	CASSSGGTGELFF
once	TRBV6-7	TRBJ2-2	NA	TGTGCCAGCAGTCCTGGGGGGGAGCTGTTTTTT	CASSPGGELFF
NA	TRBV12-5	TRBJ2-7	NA	TGTGCTAGTGGTTTGGGGCAGGGGAACTACGAGCAGTACTTC	CASGLGQGNYEQYF
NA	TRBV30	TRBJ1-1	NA	TGTGCCGGCCGGGACTTTAGAAACACTGAAGCTTTCTTT	CAGRDFRNTEAFF
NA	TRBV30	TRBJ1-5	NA	TGTGCCTGGAGCCCCGGACCCACTCAGCCCCAGCATTTT	CAWSPGPTQPQHF
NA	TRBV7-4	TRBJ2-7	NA	TGTGCCAGCAGCCCCTTAGGCGTAAGCTCCTACGAGCAGTACTTC	CASSPLGVSSYEQYF
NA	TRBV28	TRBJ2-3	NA	TGTGCCAGCAGTTTTGTTGCGGGCACAGATACGCAGTATTTT	CASSFVAGTDTQYF
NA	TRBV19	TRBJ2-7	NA	TGTGCCAGTAGTTGGGGTCTCGGGCGGGACGAGCAGTACTTC	CASSWGLGRDEQYF
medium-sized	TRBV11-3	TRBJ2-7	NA	TGTGCCAGCAGCCCGACAGCTAGCAACTCCTACGAGCAGTACTTC	CASSPTASNSYEQYF
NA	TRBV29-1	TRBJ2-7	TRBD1	TGCAGCGTTGCCGCCGGGACAGGGAAAGCAGGCTACGAGCAGTACTTC	CSVAAGTGKAGYEQYF
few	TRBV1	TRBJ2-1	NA	TGCGCCAGCAGCCATCTAACCTCCAATGAGCAGTTCTTC	CASSHLTSNEQFF
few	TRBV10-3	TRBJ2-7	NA	TGTGCCATCAGTGAGTCGAGGAGCCAGGTAAACGAGCAGTACTTC	CAISESRSQVNEQYF
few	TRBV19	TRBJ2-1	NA	TGTGCCAGTAAGGAGGGGGGGGCCTCCTACAATGAGCAGTTCTTC	CASKEGGASYNEQFF
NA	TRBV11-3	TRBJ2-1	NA	TGTGCCAGCATAACCTTAACGGGAGCCTACAATGAGCAGTTCTTC	CASITLTGAYNEQFF
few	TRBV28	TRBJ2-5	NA	TGTGCCAGCACCGGGCCTGTGGAAGAGACCCAGTACTTC	CASTGPVEETQYF
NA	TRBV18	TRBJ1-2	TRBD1	TGTGCCAGCTCCCCAAAGGGACAGAGCGGCTACACCTTC	CASSPKGQSGYTF
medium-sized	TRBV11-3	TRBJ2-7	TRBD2	TGTGCCAGCAGCAATGCCGGACTAGCGGGAGGAGAGCAGTACTTC	CASSNAGLAGGEQYF
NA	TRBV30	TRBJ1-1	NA	TGTGCCTGGAGTGTACCATGGGCAGGGAGGACTGAAGCTTTCTTT	CAWSVPWAGRTEAFF
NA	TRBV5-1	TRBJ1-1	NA	TGCGCCAGCAGCTCGGGGCCATCCATGAACACTGAAGCTTTCTTT	CASSSGPSMNTEAFF
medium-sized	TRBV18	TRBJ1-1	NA	TGTGCCAGCTCACCAGGGTTGAACACTGAAGCTTTCTTT	CASSPGLNTEAFF
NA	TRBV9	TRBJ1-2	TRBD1	TGTGCCAGCAGCGTTTACGACAGGGTAGGGAACTATGGCTACACCTTC	CASSVYDRVGNYGYTF
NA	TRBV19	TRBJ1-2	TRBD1	TGTGCCAGTAGTAAGACAGGGTCCGCCGCAGTCGGCTACACCTTC	CASSKTGSAAVGYTF
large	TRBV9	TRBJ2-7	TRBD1	TGTGCCAGCAGCGGGGGACAGGACCGTGGATACGAGCAGTACTTC	CASSGGQDRGYEQYF
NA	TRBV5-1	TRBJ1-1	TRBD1	TGCGCCAGCAGCTCGGGACAGCTAGGCACTGAAGCTTTCTTT	CASSSGQLGTEAFF
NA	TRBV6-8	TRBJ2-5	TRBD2	TGTGCCAGCACCAAATCCCTTCCCCTGACTAGCGGGAGCAAAGGGGAGACCCAGTACTTC	CASTKSLPLTSGSKGETQYF
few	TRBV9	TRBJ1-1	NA	TGTGCCAGCAGTATCTTAGATCAGACAAACACTGAAGCTTTCTTT	CASSILDQTNTEAFF
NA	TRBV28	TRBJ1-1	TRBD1	TGTGCCAGCAGTTTGGACAGGGTAAACACTGAAGCTTTCTTT	CASSLDRVNTEAFF
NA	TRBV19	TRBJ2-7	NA	TGTGCCAGTACTAGCCGGAGCCGTCCCTACGAGCAGTACTTC	CASTSRSRPYEQYF
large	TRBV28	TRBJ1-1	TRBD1	TGTGCCAGCAGTACCTCACATCACAGGGGCCCCATGAACACTGAAGCTTTCTTT	CASSTSHHRGPMNTEAFF
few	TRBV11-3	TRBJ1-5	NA	TGTGCCAGCAGCTTATCAGGGGGCAATCAGCCCCAGCATTTT	CASSLSGGNQPQHF
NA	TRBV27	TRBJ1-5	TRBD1	TGTGCCAGCAGTTTGGGACAGGGGAGCAATCAGCCCCAGCATTTT	CASSLGQGSNQPQHF
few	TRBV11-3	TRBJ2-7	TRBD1	TGTGCCAGCAGCTTGGGACAGGGGGTATCCTACGAGCAGTACTTC	CASSLGQGVSYEQYF
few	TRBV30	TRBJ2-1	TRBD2	TGTGCCTGGAGCGAAGGTGCGGGAGAGGTCGATGAGCAGTTCTTC	CAWSEGAGEVDEQFF
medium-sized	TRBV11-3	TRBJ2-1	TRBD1	TGTGCCAGCAGCGTCCGGGACAGATACAATGAGCAGTTCTTC	CASSVRDRYNEQFF
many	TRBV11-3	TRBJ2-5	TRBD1	TGTGCCAGCAGCCTCCGACAGGGGCCCGAAGAGACCCAGTACTTC	CASSLRQGPEETQYF
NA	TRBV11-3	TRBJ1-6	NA	TGTGCCAGCAGCCAAAAGGTCCGGGTAGATTCACCCCTCCACTTT	CASSQKVRVDSPLHF
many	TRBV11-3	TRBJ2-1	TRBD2	TGTGCCAGCAGCTCCCTTCCGGTCGTGGCGGGAGGATTATATGAGCAGTTCTTC	CASSSLPVVAGGLYEQFF
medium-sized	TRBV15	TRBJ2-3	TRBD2	TGTGCCACCAGCTCGGAGGTAGCGGGAGTTTCGACCACAGATACGCAGTATTTT	CATSSEVAGVSTTDTQYF
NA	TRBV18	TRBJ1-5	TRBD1	TGTGCCAGCTCCCCCCCGGGACAGGGGAAGATGGGTCAGCCCCAGCATTTT	CASSPPGQGKMGQPQHF
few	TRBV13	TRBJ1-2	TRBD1	TGTGCCAGCAGCTTAGGGACAGGGACAAACTATGGCTACACCTTC	CASSLGTGTNYGYTF
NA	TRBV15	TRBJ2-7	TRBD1	TGTGCCACCAGCAGAGACAGGGGGACCTACGAGCAGTACTTC	CATSRDRGTYEQYF
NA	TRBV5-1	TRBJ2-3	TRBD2	TGCGCCAGCAGCTTGCGCACTAGCGGGGGGTCAGATACGCAGTATTTT	CASSLRTSGGSDTQYF
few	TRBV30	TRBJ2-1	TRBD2	TGTGCCTGGACCTCGGGACTAGCGGAGAACAATGAGCAGTTCTTC	CAWTSGLAENNEQFF
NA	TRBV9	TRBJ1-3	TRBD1	TGTGCCAGCAGCGCGACAGGGAACACCATATATTTT	CASSATGNTIYF